This T cell receptor (beta chain) stems from a study of T-cell reconstitution after alpha-beta-depleted transplantation in children. Overall study results and limits: Approximately two months post-transplant, alpha-beta T cells reportedly originated from several hundred expanded graft clones. Diversity of TCRbeta at day 60 was high in some patients, arising from surviving recipient T cells and thymic progenitors. From newly produced T cells came most of the T-cell counts and diversity one year after transplant.

This CDR3 contains 14 residues. Trimming cost V 2 bases and J 4 bases; bases outside gene matches: 5. The V gene's germline CDR1 is DFQATT and CDR2 SNEGSKA (reference sequence). Molecular barcoding with unique molecular identifiers was used for the TCRbeta library. MiXCR, run by TCRdb on the PCR reads, gives a single entry per CDR3 protein. This table holds 250,000 to 400,000 distinct CDR3 sequences, 23% found once. For this clonotype: The target antigen is unknown.

The rearrangement links TRBV20-1 to TRBJ2-4; 7 bases map to TRBD2. The clonotype comes from a male patient between 10 and 17 years old who had a stem cell transplant for acute lymphoblastic leukemia, so the T cells may come from the graft donor. This specimen was PBMCs, mostly from graft donor cells, taken 180 days after TCRalphabeta/CD19-depleted stem cell transplant. The CDR3 DNA reads TGCAGTGCTAGAACTGGACTAGGGAAAAACATTCAGTACTTC. This gives the protein CSARTGLGKNIQYF.